What follows is one TCR beta chain and its context. This specimen comes from a study of shared T cell receptors in the human thymus. Sequencing used immunoSEQ multiplex PCR; TCRdb keeps in-frame clones, though not all of them. The sample consists of around 730,000 clones, approximately 85% of them appearing once. Germline loops: CDR1 MGHRA, CDR2 YSYEKL. The CDR3 has 15 residues. J was trimmed by 11 bases and V by 1 base; bases with no gene match: 13. The same data also went into a second study, on human thymus T cells. That source adds: Healthy Finnish infants undergoing corrective surgery for congenital heart defects were used as donors. Thymic tissue was derived from resections collected during corrective heart surgery.

Sequencing was carried out using thymocytes. The rearrangement joins TRBV4-1 to TRBJ1-1; 7 nucleotides match TRBD1. The clonotype originates from a girl under three years old with a congenital heart defect. CDR3 sequence reads: CASSQGGRTGPAAFF. The DNA of the CDR3 is TGCGCCAGCAGCCAAGGAGGGAGGACAGGCCCCGCGGCTTTCTTT.